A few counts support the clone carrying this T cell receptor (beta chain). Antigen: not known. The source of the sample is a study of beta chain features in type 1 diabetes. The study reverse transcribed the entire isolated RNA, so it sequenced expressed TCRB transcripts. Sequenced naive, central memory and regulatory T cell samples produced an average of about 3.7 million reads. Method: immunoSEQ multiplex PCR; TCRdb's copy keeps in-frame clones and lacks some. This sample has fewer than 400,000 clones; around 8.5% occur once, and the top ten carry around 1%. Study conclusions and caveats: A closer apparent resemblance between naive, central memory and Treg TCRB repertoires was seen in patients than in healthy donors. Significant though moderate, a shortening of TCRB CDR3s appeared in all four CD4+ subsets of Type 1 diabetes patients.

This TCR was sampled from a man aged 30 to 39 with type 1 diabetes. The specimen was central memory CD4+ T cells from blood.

The CDR3 nucleotides read TGTGCCAGCAGCTTTGCCCAAAGGGAGACCCAGTACTTC. It yields the protein CASSFAQRETQYF. The genes are TRBV11-2 and TRBJ2-5, with unresolved D. CDR1 is SGHAT, CDR2 FQNNGV, per germline. The CDR3 totals 13 residues. Trimming took 3 bases from V and 5 from J, leaving 10 bases between them.